These 18 T cell receptor beta chains came from one sample sequenced in a study of T cells in Graves' hyperthyroidism and ophthalmopathy. RNA transcripts yielded amplified TCR beta CDR3 regions. Researchers ran a first-round RT-PCR on the TCR CDR3 using the HTBI primer set. TCRdb called the multiplex PCR reads again in MiXCR, with one record for every CDR3 protein. The sample has hundreds of thousands of distinct CDR3 sequences; roughly 16% are singletons. Sequenced material: blood. These receptors came from a woman aged 40-49 years with Graves' ophthalmopathy.

This clonotype was observed a few times. The chain employs TRBV29-1 and TRBJ2-1, with 8 bases aligning to TRBD2. CDR1 is SQVTM, CDR2 ANQGSEA, per germline. V gave up 1 base and J gave up 2 bases; unmatched junction bases: 4. This CDR3 spans 15 amino acids. This CDR3 is CSVEGLAPTYNEQFF. In nucleotides, the CDR3 is TGCAGCGTTGAAGGACTAGCGCCGACCTACAATGAGCAGTTCTTC.

The gene calls are TRBV5-6 and TRBJ2-2; unclear D gene. V gave up 4 bases and J gave up 6 bases, with 10 bases separating them. Germline values: CDR1 SGHDT, CDR2 YYEEEE. This CDR3 region has 13 residues. The CDR3 DNA reads TGTGCCAGCAGCCCGGTGGTTGCCGGGGAGCTGTTTTTT. As protein: CASSPVVAGELFF.

This chain links TRBV7-9 with TRBJ2-2; 7 bases are shared with TRBD2. The CDR3 extends over 14 amino acids. Per germline, CDR1 SEHNR and CDR2 FQNEAQ (reference sequence). For the CDR3, the DNA is TGTGTCCCCATGGGACTACGGAACACCGGGGAGCTGTTTTTT. Translation: CVPMGLRNTGELFF.

The chain has TRBV28 and TRBJ1-1; 7 nucleotides agree with TRBD1. CDR3 length: 15 amino acids. J was trimmed by 0 bases and V by 6 bases; bases with no gene match: 7. Germline assignment: CDR1 MDHEN and CDR2 SYDVKM. The DNA for the CDR3 is TGTGCCAGCAGGACCGGGACAGTCATGAACACTGAAGCTTTCTTT. This translates into CASRTGTVMNTEAFF.

This clonotype was detected many times. A junction boundary mismatches the germline segment, possibly from a read error. The rearrangement links TRBV6-1 to TRBJ2-2; D is possibly TRBD1 (5 bases). Germline loops: CDR1 MNHNS, CDR2 SASEGT. This CDR3 has 15 amino acids. CDR3 bases: TGTGCCAGCAGGGAAGCAGGGTTTGGCACCGGGGAGCTGTTTTTT. It translates to CASREAGFGTGELFF.

To note about this clonotype: One junction end does not reproduce the germline sequence, and a read error may be involved. V gene TRBV7-9 combines with J gene TRBJ2-2; D may be TRBD2 (6 bases). This CDR3 is 14 amino acids long. Germline-derived CDR1 and CDR2 are SEHNR and FQNEAQ (reference sequence). DNA of the CDR3: TGTGCCAGCAGCCTACAGGAGGGCACCGGGGAGCCGTTTTTT. Protein sequence: CASSLQEGTGEPFF.

This clonotype was picked up many times. The chain is built from TRBV2 and TRBJ2-3; 7 bases are shared with TRBD2. Germline CDR1 reads SNHLY; CDR2 reads FYNNEI. The CDR3 sequence is 15 residues long. Losses at the gene ends were 2 bases for V and 8 bases for J; bases not matched to a gene: 10. CDR3 region: CASSELSGPLTTQYF. CDR3 DNA: TGTGCCAGCAGTGAACTTAGCGGGCCACTTACTACGCAGTATTTT. Using reference TRBV2 and TRBJ2-3 for the parts outside the CDR3, the full variable domain is EPEVTQTPSHQVTQMGQEVILRCVPISNHLYFYWYRQILGQKVEFLVSFYNNEISEKSEIFDDQFSVERPDGSNFTLKIRSTKLEDSAMYFCASSELSGPLTTQYFGPGTRLTVL.

This clonotype was seen a few times. The chain carries TRBV6-1 and TRBJ2-1, with 11 positions matching TRBD2. The germline CDR1 and CDR2 sequences are MNHNS and SASEGT. V was pared by 3 bases and J by 8 bases, with 18 bases of the junction left unmatched. The CDR3 contains 19 residues. CDR3 DNA sequence: TGTGCCAGCAGTGAGCTACTAGCGGGAGACTTAGGCTATCGGGATGAGCAGTTCTTC. Protein sequence: CASSELLAGDLGYRDEQFF.

This CDR3 reads CASSQDSGHNQPQHF. CDR3 nucleotide sequence: TGTGCCAGCAGCCAAGATTCCGGACACAATCAGCCCCAGCATTTT. The rearrangement uses TRBV3-1 and TRBJ1-5; TRBD1 is a possible D gene (5 bases). The ends were cut back, 0 bases at V and 3 bases at J, with 9 bases in the middle. CDR1 LGHDT and CDR2 YNNKEL come from the germline V gene (reference sequence). This CDR3 is built from 15 residues.

This clonotype appeared a few times. The chain is built from TRBV20-1 and TRBJ2-7, with a tentative D call TRBD1 (5 bases). The CDR3 runs to 12 residues. Trimming left V 4 bases short and J 6 bases short, with 13 bases between. From germline, CDR1 is DFQATT and CDR2 SNEGSKA (reference sequence). CDR3: CSAIYRTGEQYF. The DNA for the CDR3 is TGCAGTGCTATCTACCGCACAGGCGAGCAGTACTTC.

The table lists this clonotype with many counts. V is TRBV3-1 and J is TRBJ1-1; D gene ambiguous. Trimming left V 1 base short and J 3 bases short, with 9 bases between. Germline V gene lookup returns CDR1 LGHDT and CDR2 YNNKEL (reference sequence). This CDR3 region has 14 residues. The CDR3 loop reads CASSQGMGYTEAFF. The CDR3 nucleotides read TGTGCCAGCAGCCAAGGTATGGGATACACTGAAGCTTTCTTT.

In its sample, this clonotype was seen many times. The chain carries TRBV12-3 or TRBV12-4 and TRBJ2-1, with 7 positions matching TRBD1. The length of the CDR3 is 16 residues. J lost 5 bases, V lost 6 bases, and 13 bases had no gene match. This CDR3 reads CASRLEPGQRNNEQFF. The CDR3, as DNA: TGTGCCAGCAGACTAGAACCGGGACAGAGGAACAATGAGCAGTTCTTC.

This clonotype has at least ten counts. As DNA, the CDR3 is TGTGCCAGCAGCTTCAACCCTTATACGCAGTATTTT. This translates into CASSFNPYTQYF. V gene TRBV11-2 combines with J gene TRBJ2-3; D gene unclear. From germline, CDR1 is SGHAT and CDR2 FQNNGV. Deletions cut 3 bases from V and 7 bases from J, with 8 bases between. The CDR3 contains 12 residues.

J is TRBJ1-2 and V is TRBV6-2 or TRBV6-3; D is possibly TRBD1 (5 bases). The germline V gene has CDR1 MNHEY and CDR2 SVGEGT. V gave up 6 bases and J gave up 1 base, with 21 bases separating them. The CDR3 spans 17 residues. The CDR3, as DNA: TGTGCCAGCAGCGCCACCCTCCAGGAGGGGAATAACTATGGCTACACCTTC. Translation: CASSATLQEGNNYGYTF.

This clonotype has a count of ten or more. The V and J genes are TRBV28 and TRBJ1-2; 7 nucleotides align to TRBD1. Germline loops: CDR1 MDHEN, CDR2 SYDVKM. The CDR3 extends over 14 amino acids. V gave up 5 bases and J gave up 7 bases; unmatched junction bases: 10. CDR3 coding DNA: TGTGCCAGCAGTGTAAGACAGGGAAACCTTGGCTACACCTTC. Translation gives CASSVRQGNLGYTF.

In this sample, this clonotype turned up many times. This chain joins TRBV5-1 and TRBJ2-3, with no clear D. Trimming pared 0 bases from V and 0 bases from J, leaving 8 bases between. The CDR3 loop spans 15 amino acids. Germline assignment: CDR1 SGHRS and CDR2 YFSETQ. The CDR3 loop reads CASSLGLGSTDTQYF. CDR3 in DNA: TGCGCCAGCAGCTTGGGTCTAGGAAGCACAGATACGCAGTATTTT.

This clonotype occurred many times. The chain joins TRBV27 to TRBJ2-3; 9 positions agree with TRBD1. The CDR3 is 16 residues long. CDR1 is MNHEY and CDR2 is SMNVEV in the germline V gene (reference sequence). V lost 6 bases to trimming and J lost 5 bases; unmatched junction nucleotides: 12. The CDR3 here is CASRLNRGRGGDTQYF. CDR3 bases: TGTGCCAGCAGGCTGAACAGGGGGCGCGGGGGAGATACGCAGTATTTT.

In its sample, this clonotype was seen many times. The V gene is TRBV12-3 or TRBV12-4, the J gene TRBJ2-1; 12 positions agree with TRBD1. The ends lost 6 bases at V and 7 bases at J; junction bases unmatched: 7. The CDR3 loop spans 15 amino acids. DNA for the CDR3: TGTGCCAGCAGCCCGGGACAGGGGGCGCGAAATGAGCAGTTCTTC. It codes for CASSPGQGARNEQFF.